This TCR beta chain emerged from a study of T cell responses to AZD1222 COVID-19 vaccine. Findings and caveats of the study: Of the AZD1222 recipients, only five or six were seropositive at baseline. Epitopes outside B.1.351 and B.1.1.7 mutated regions reportedly drew nearly half of spike TCRs.

Germline V gives CDR1 SGHRS, CDR2 YFSETQ. This CDR3 contains 14 residues. V was pared by 5 bases and J by 2 bases, with 13 bases between. TCRdb's table, derived via immunoSEQ multiplex PCR, lists solely in-frame clones and lacks some. The table has about 190,000 clones, around 90% seen once. A word on this clone: Its target is unknown.

The input for sequencing was peripheral blood, taken on day 0 of AZD1222 vaccination. The receptor comes from an adult in good health. V is TRBV5-1 and J is TRBJ1-1, with D possibly being TRBD1 (5 bases). The DNA for the CDR3 is TGCGCCAGCAGAGGCGGGGCAGCAAACACTGAAGCTTTCTTT. It codes for CASRGGAANTEAFF.